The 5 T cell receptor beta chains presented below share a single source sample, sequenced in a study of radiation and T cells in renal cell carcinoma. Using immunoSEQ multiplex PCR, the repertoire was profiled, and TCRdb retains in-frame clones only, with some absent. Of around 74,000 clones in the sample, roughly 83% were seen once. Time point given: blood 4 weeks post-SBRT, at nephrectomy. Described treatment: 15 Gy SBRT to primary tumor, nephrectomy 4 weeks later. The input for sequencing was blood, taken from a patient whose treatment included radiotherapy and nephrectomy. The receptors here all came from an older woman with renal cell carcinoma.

The CDR3 reads CASSLRQGDQPQHF. The CDR3 region has the DNA TGTGCCAGCTCACTCCGACAGGGCGATCAGCCCCAGCATTTT. The V call is TRBV18, the J call TRBJ1-5, with 7 positions matching TRBD1. The junction had 5 bases not matched to a gene; V was cut back by 4 bases and J by 5 bases. This CDR3 region has 14 residues. Germline V lookup: CDR1 KGHSH, CDR2 LQKENI. The variable domain in full, with the rest retrieved from reference TRBV18 and TRBJ1-5, is NAGVMQNPRHLVRRRGQEARLRCSPMKGHSHVYWYRQLPEEGLKFMVYLQKENIIDESGMPKERFSAEFPKEGPSILRIQQVVRGDSAAYFCASSLRQGDQPQHFGDGTRLSIL.

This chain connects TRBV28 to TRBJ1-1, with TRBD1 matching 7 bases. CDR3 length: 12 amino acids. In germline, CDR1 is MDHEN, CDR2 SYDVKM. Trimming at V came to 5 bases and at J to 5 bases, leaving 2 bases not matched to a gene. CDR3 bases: TGTGCCAGCAGTATCAGGGGGACTGAAGCTTTCTTT. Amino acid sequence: CASSIRGTEAFF.

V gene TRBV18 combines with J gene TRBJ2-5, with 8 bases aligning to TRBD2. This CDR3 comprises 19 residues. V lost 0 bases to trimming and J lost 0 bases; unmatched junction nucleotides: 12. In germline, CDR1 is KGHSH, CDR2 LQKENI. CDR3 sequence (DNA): TGTGCCAGCTCACCACCCCGGTCGGGGACTAGAGAGAACCAAGAGACCCAGTACTTC. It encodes CASSPPRSGTRENQETQYF.

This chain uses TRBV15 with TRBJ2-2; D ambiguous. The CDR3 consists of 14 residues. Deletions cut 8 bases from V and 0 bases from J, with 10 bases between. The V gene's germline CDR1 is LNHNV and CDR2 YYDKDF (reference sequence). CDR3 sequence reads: CATELGPNTGELFF. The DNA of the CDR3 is TGTGCCACCGAGTTAGGGCCGAACACCGGGGAGCTGTTTTTT. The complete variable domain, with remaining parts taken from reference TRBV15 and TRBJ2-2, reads DAMVIQNPRYQVTQFGKPVTLSCSQTLNHNVMYWYQQKSSQAPKLLFHYYDKDFNNEADTPDNFQSRRPNTSFCFLDIRSPGLGDTAMYLCATELGPNTGELFFGEGSRLTVL.

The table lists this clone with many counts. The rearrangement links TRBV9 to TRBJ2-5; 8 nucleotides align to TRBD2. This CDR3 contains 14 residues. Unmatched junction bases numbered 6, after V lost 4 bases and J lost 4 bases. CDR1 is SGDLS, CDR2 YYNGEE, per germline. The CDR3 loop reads CASSLTSGGETQYF. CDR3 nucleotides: TGTGCCAGCAGCCTTACAAGCGGGGGAGAGACCCAGTACTTC. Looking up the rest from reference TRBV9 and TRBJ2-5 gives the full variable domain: DSGVTQTPKHLITATGQRVTLRCSPRSGDLSVYWYQQSLDQGLQFLIQYYNGEERAKGNILERFSAQQFPDLHSELNLSSLELGDSALYFCASSLTSGGETQYFGPGTRLLVL.